This T cell receptor beta chain is drawn from a study of T-cell reconstitution after alpha-beta-depleted transplantation in children. The study's findings and limits: After one year, T-cell counts and TCRbeta diversity mostly came from new T cells. Some patients' high day-60 TCRbeta diversity was attributed to recipient cells surviving conditioning.

This clonotype was counted a few times. Its antigen is not identified. Researchers prepared the TCRbeta library using unique molecular identifiers, the study reports. TCRdb re-derived calls from the PCR reads in MiXCR, one entry per CDR3 protein. The sample records about 200,000 distinct CDR3 sequences, around 7% being singletons. There are 14 residues in the CDR3. Trimming cost V 3 bases and J 7 bases, with 13 bases left between them. Germline CDR1 and CDR2: MDHEN and SYDVKM. The specimen comprised PBMCs, sampled before TCRalphabeta/CD19-depleted stem cell transplant. V usage is TRBV28 and J usage is TRBJ1-5; TRBD1 might be the D (5 bases). This TCR derives from a boy between 2 and 10 years old with acute lymphoblastic leukemia, due to receive a stem cell transplant. The CDR3 is CASSLRGSWQPQHF. CDR3 bases: TGTGCCAGCAGTTTGAGGGGAAGCTGGCAGCCCCAGCATTTT.